The 14 T cell receptor beta chains below come from one sample, sequenced in a study of OX40 agonist ivuxolimab in advanced cancers. Receptor amplification or capture employed the immunoSEQ multiplex PCR assay. The table was pulled from immuneACCESS by TCRdb, which kept in-frame rearrangements only. Such tables lose some clones; where checked, under half of the loss comes from unresolved V genes, and the rest has no known cause. The sample table records some 97,000 clones; approximately 90% of these occur just once. The ten top clones hold approximately 0.16% of the sample. The sequencing used CD4+ or CD8+ T cells sorted from blood, collected in a trial of the OX40 agonist ivuxolimab. These receptors came from an adult with an advanced solid tumor such as melanoma, head and neck, liver or kidney cancer.

DNA of the CDR3: TGCAGCGTTGTGGGGGGGGGCTCCCAAGAGACCCAGTACTTC. Protein: CSVVGGGSQETQYF. The rearrangement links TRBV29-1 to TRBJ2-5; possibly TRBD2 for D (7 bases). The V gene lost 4 bases and the J gene lost 1 base, with 13 bases spanning the gap. There are 14 residues in the CDR3. The germline V gene has CDR1 SQVTM and CDR2 ANQGSEA. Drawing the rest from reference TRBV29-1 and TRBJ2-5, the complete variable domain is SAVISQKPSRDICQRGTSLTIQCQVDSQVTMMFWYRQQPGQSLTLIATANQGSEATYESGFVIDKFPISRPNLTFSTLTVSNMSPEDSSIYLCSVVGGGSQETQYFGPGTRLLVL.

The chain couples TRBV7-3 to TRBJ1-2; TRBD1 matches at 10 bases. The CDR3 contains 14 residues. V dropped 5 bases and J dropped 6; count of bases not matched to a gene: 6. CDR1 is SGHTA, CDR2 FQGTGA, per germline. The CDR3 region has the DNA TGTGCCAGCAGCAGGGCCGGACAGGGGGATGGCTACACCTTC. Protein sequence: CASSRAGQGDGYTF.

V is TRBV29-1 and J is TRBJ1-1; D is unclear. The CDR3 loop spans 14 amino acids. V lost 4 bases to trimming and J lost 7 bases, with 19 bases between them. Germline CDR1 is SQVTM and CDR2 is ANQGSEA. This chain's CDR3 is CSVAPLPGINEAFF. Here the CDR3 DNA reads TGCAGCGTTGCCCCTTTGCCTGGAATCAATGAAGCTTTCTTT.

The J gene is TRBJ2-7, the V gene TRBV15, with D perhaps TRBD2 (6 bases). Germline V lookup: CDR1 LNHNV, CDR2 YYDKDF (reference sequence). This CDR3 spans 14 amino acids. Trimming removed 8 bases from V and 1 base from J, with 15 bases in between. CDR3 sequence reads: CATGRGGPSYEQYF. The DNA for the CDR3 is TGTGCCACCGGACGGGGAGGACCTTCCTACGAGCAGTACTTC. Using reference TRBV15 and TRBJ2-7 for the parts outside the CDR3, the full variable domain is DAMVIQNPRYQVTQFGKPVTLSCSQTLNHNVMYWYQQKSSQAPKLLFHYYDKDFNNEADTPDNFQSRRPNTSFCFLDIRSPGLGDTAMYLCATGRGGPSYEQYFGPGTRLTVT.

This chain uses TRBV18 with TRBJ1-3; D not certain. This CDR3 contains 14 residues. Germline V gives CDR1 KGHSH, CDR2 LQKENI. Trimming shortened V by 2 bases and J by 2 bases, and 7 bases separated the two germline ends. The CDR3 DNA sequence: TGTGCCAGCTCACCAGGAATTCCTGGAAACACCATATATTTT. Protein sequence: CASSPGIPGNTIYF. The full variable domain, its missing parts supplied by reference TRBV18 and TRBJ1-3, is NAGVMQNPRHLVRRRGQEARLRCSPMKGHSHVYWYRQLPEEGLKFMVYLQKENIIDESGMPKERFSAEFPKEGPSILRIQQVVRGDSAAYFCASSPGIPGNTIYFGEGSWLTVV.

This chain uses TRBV30 with TRBJ2-1; D is perhaps TRBD1 (5 bases). With 0 bases removed from V and 2 bases from J, the gap between germline ends came to 8 bases. CDR3 length: 14 residues. CDR1 and CDR2 (germline): GTSNPN, SVGIG (reference sequence). In DNA, the CDR3 is TGTGCCTGGAGTGTAACCAGGGCCTACAATGAGCAGTTCTTC. Its protein is CAWSVTRAYNEQFF.

In its sample, this clone was seen a few times. The CDR3 DNA sequence: TGTGCCAGCAGCTTAGGCCTGTTCTCCGGGACAGGGGACGGCTACACCTTC. Its protein product is CASSLGLFSGTGDGYTF. The gene calls are TRBV13 and TRBJ1-2; 10 bases fit TRBD1. In germline, CDR1 is PRHDT, CDR2 FYEKMQ (reference sequence). The CDR3 extends over 17 amino acids. V lost 0 bases, J lost 8 bases, and 12 bases stayed unmatched.

In this sample, this clone turned up a few times. The V gene is TRBV7-9, the J gene TRBJ1-5; D call uncertain. The CDR3 has 12 amino acids. Between the trimmed V and J ends, which lost 1 base and 9 bases, there was a span of 7 bases. Germline assignment: CDR1 SEHNR and CDR2 FQNEAQ (reference sequence). The CDR3 protein is CASSLGGGPQHF. CDR3 in DNA: TGTGCCAGCAGCTTAGGAGGTGGGCCCCAGCATTTT.

The J gene is TRBJ2-1, the V gene TRBV9; possibly TRBD1 or TRBD2 for D (6 bases each). This CDR3 contains 15 residues. The V and J ends lost 1 base and 5 bases respectively, with 13 bases between them. CDR1 is SGDLS and CDR2 is YYNGEE in the germline V gene. CDR3 coding DNA: TGTGCCAGCAGCGTAAGGGGGGAGCGACACAATGAGCAGTTCTTC. It specifies CASSVRGERHNEQFF.

This chain uses TRBV11-2 with TRBJ2-3; the match to TRBD2 covers 8 bases. Germline CDR1 SGHAT, CDR2 FQNNGV. The CDR3 extends over 15 amino acids. V was pared by 0 bases and J by 1 base, with 0 bases of the junction left unmatched. The CDR3, as DNA: TGTGCCAGCAGCTTAGAGCGGGGGGGCACAGATACGCAGTATTTT. Its translation is CASSLERGGTDTQYF.

The chain carries TRBV2 and TRBJ2-1; TRBD2 might be the D (5 bases). CDR1 and CDR2 (germline): SNHLY, FYNNEI. The CDR3 runs 16 residues. Deletions cut 7 bases from V and 0 bases from J, with 16 bases between. CDR3: CASTQAGFSSYNEQFF. In nucleotides, the CDR3 is TGTGCCAGCACCCAGGCGGGTTTCAGCTCCTACAATGAGCAGTTCTTC.

The rearrangement uses TRBV2 and TRBJ2-7; tentative D call: TRBD1 (5 bases). The CDR3 is made up of 12 amino acids. Trimming cost V 9 bases and J 6 bases, with 15 bases left between them. Germline loops: CDR1 SNHLY, CDR2 FYNNEI. The CDR3 nucleotides read TGTGCCAGAGCAGGGTATTGGGGCGAGCAGTACTTC. Translated: CARAGYWGEQYF.

The rearrangement joins TRBV6-1 to TRBJ1-6; the match to TRBD1 covers 7 bases. J was trimmed by 9 bases and V by 6 bases; bases with no gene match: 11. The CDR3 is 15 residues long. Germline assignment: CDR1 MNHNS and CDR2 SASEGT. The CDR3 region has the DNA TGTGCCAGCAGACGGCCCACAGGGGTGGGTTCACCCCTCCACTTT. Translation: CASRRPTGVGSPLHF.

As DNA, the CDR3 is TGTGCCAGCAGCTTAGAAAGACTAAATGAGCAGTTCTTC. The encoded protein is CASSLERLNEQFF. The chain couples TRBV11-2 to TRBJ2-1; maybe TRBD2 (5 bases). CDR1 is SGHAT and CDR2 is FQNNGV in the germline V gene. The CDR3 contains 13 residues. V gave up 0 bases and J gave up 7 bases, with 7 bases separating them.